This TCR beta chain was identified during a study of blood T cells in healthy people across ages. The CDR3 is made up of 16 amino acids. V gave up 0 bases and J gave up 0 bases, with 12 bases separating them. The V gene's germline CDR1 is MGHRA and CDR2 YSYEKL. The study, taken as a whole, reports: A strong correlation between TCR beta diversity and naive T cell percentage was seen.

Details on this clonotype: Antigen unknown.

RNA extraction gave at least 5.5 micrograms of total RNA per sample. The use of a sample-barcoded 5' primer and a J-beta primer mix characterized a second PCR of roughly 7 to 11 cycles. TCRdb reprocessed the 5' RACE reads with MiXCR, giving one entry per CDR3 protein. The sample has 650,000 to 900,000 distinct CDR3 sequences; around 68% are singletons. J is TRBJ2-7 and V is TRBV4-1, with D unresolved. Sequencing was performed on blood. This receptor was identified in a man aged 25-45 years in good health. The CDR3: CASSQDRSSSSYEQYF. The CDR3 DNA is TGCGCCAGCAGCCAAGATCGAAGTTCAAGCTCCTACGAGCAGTACTTC.